The rows below give T cell receptor beta chains drawn from one sample of a study of blood T cell repertoires in COVID-19. Some clones are missing from TCRdb's copy, which holds only in-frame ones; the method was immunoSEQ multiplex PCR. The sample holds about 230,000 clones, 65% to 90% seen once. The sample comprised peripheral blood. These receptors originate from a man between 45 and 60 years old with COVID-19, enrolled during active disease. CDR3s include the opening cysteine and the closing phenylalanine or tryptophan. The D gene is left open where the match is weak.

TRBJ1-4 | - | TRBV4-1 | CASSQDMVNSEKLFF | TGCGCCAGCAGCCAAGATATGGTAAATAGTGAAAAACTGTTTTTT
TRBJ1-3 | TRBD1 | TRBV5-4 | CASSLVGQGTPQRSGNTIYF | TGTGCCAGCAGCTTGGTGGGACAGGGGACCCCCCAACGGTCCGGAAACACCATATATTTT
TRBJ2-1 | TRBD2 | TRBV3-1/TRBV3-2 | CASSQRLLAGGRRNEQFF | TGTGCCAGCAGCCAAAGGTTGTTAGCGGGGGGGCGTCGCAATGAGCAGTTCTTC
TRBJ1-6 | - | TRBV5-4 | CASSLSAGFSANSPLHF | TGTGCCAGCAGCTTATCCGCGGGGTTTAGTGCTAATTCACCCCTCCACTTT
TRBJ2-1 | - | TRBV5-1 | CASSSTLATVRREQFF | TGCGCCAGCAGCAGTACACTAGCTACGGTAAGAAGGGAGCAGTTCTTC
TRBJ1-1 | - | TRBV11-3 | CASSSGGGNTEAFF | TGTGCCAGCAGCTCCGGGGGGGGCAACACTGAAGCTTTCTTT
TRBJ2-3 | - | TRBV5-1 | CASRVGSGTDTQYF | TGCGCCAGCAGGGTCGGTAGTGGCACAGATACGCAGTATTTT
TRBJ1-2 | TRBD1 | TRBV6-6 | CASSYQGAGYGYTF | TGTGCCAGCAGTTACCAGGGGGCAGGGTATGGCTACACCTTC
TRBJ2-1 | TRBD1 | TRBV2 | CASGLWQGEHNEQFF | TGTGCCAGCGGTTTGTGGCAGGGGGAGCACAATGAGCAGTTCTTC
TRBJ2-3 | - | TRBV11-2 | CASSFISGGRTDTQYF | TGTGCCAGCAGCTTTATTTCCGGGGGGCGCACAGATACGCAGTATTTT
TRBJ2-3 | TRBD2 | TRBV7-2 | CASSWTGTSGSSTDTQYF | TGTGCCAGCAGCTGGACCGGGACTAGCGGATCTAGCACAGATACGCAGTATTTT
TRBJ2-3 | - | TRBV6-5 | CASSRDSAGDTQYF | TGTGCCAGCAGTCGGGACTCAGCGGGAGATACGCAGTATTTT